Sequencing of this T cell receptor beta chain was carried out in a study of neurological immune-mediated disorders. Study-wide findings and caveats: While HTLV-1-associated myelopathy showed the greatest TCR clonal expansion, multiple sclerosis showed the least, falling below healthy controls.

This clonotype showed up many times. Its antigen is not known. V was clipped by 6 bases and J by 9 bases, with 15 bases between them. CDR1 and CDR2 (germline): DFQATT, SNEGSKA (reference sequence). The CDR3 runs 12 residues. Time point given: technical triplicate 2. Libraries from sorted cells used 900,000 or so T cells (CD4+ or CD8+). It was by 5'RACE with 10-nucleotide random UMIs that the cDNA was made. Over 160 million TCR-beta sequences (from 15-18 subjects) were yielded by each sequencing run. TCRdb fed the 5' RACE reads into MiXCR, producing one record per CDR3 protein. The table has approximately 30,000 distinct CDR3 sequences, approximately 12% seen once.

The sample was CD4+ T cells from blood. The chain has TRBV20-1 and TRBJ2-1; no firm D call. The clonotype comes from a female donor with HTLV-1-associated myelopathy (HAM/TSP). CDR3 DNA sequence: TGCAGTGCCGGGCCGATGGTGGGTGAGCAGTTCTTC. It codes for CSAGPMVGEQFF.